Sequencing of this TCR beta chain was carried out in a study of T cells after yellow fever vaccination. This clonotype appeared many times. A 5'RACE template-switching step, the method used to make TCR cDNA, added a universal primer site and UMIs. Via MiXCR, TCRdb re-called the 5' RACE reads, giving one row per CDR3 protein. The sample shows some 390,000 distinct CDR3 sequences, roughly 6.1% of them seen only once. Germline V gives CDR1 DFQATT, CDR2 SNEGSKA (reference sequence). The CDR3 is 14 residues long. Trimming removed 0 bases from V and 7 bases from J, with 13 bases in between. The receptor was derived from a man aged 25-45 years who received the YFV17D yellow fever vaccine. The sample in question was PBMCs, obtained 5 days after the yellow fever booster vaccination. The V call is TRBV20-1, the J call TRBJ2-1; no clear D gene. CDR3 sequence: CSARDPLYGNEQFF. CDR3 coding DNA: TGCAGTGCTAGAGACCCTCTTTACGGAAATGAGCAGTTCTTC.